A single sample gave rise to the 4 T cell receptor beta chains below, sequenced in a study of T cell repertoires in cytomegalovirus infection. No antigen has been assigned to these receptors. TCRdb reanalysed the reads using MiXCR and keeps one entry per CDR3 protein. Of approximately 470,000 distinct CDR3 sequences in the sample, about 44% were seen once. Sequences were derived from cultured PBMCs, sampled from culture after CMV antigen stimulation. All receptors derive from a human donor in good health (CMV status not recorded). Some clones in this sample may be carry-over from other donors' samples.

This clonotype was seen only once. The chain is built from TRBV28 and TRBJ2-5; D perhaps matches TRBD1 (6 bases). V dropped 5 bases and J dropped 2 bases, with 12 bases sitting between them. The CDR3 extends over 14 amino acids. Germline loops: CDR1 MDHEN, CDR2 SYDVKM. In nucleotides, the CDR3 is TGTGCCAGCAGTACCTCTAGGGGGCAAGAGACCCAGTACTTC. Translated, it gives CASSTSRGQETQYF.

This chain connects TRBV4-3 to TRBJ1-4; a weak D match, TRBD1 (5 bases). The CDR3 spans 15 residues. The germline V gene encodes CDR1 LGHNA and CDR2 YSLEER. V was clipped by 5 bases and J by 4 bases, with 14 bases between them. This CDR3 reads CASSYRGGDNEKLFF. The CDR3 coding sequence is TGCGCCAGCAGCTATCGCGGGGGTGATAATGAAAAACTGTTTTTT.

The genes are TRBV20-1 and TRBJ2-7, with 12 bases fitting TRBD2. This CDR3 is built from 15 residues. The germline V gene encodes CDR1 DFQATT and CDR2 SNEGSKA (reference sequence). With 6 bases clipped from V and 5 bases from J, the junction kept 11 bases outside the gene matches. The CDR3 DNA reads TGCAGTGCCCGACTAGCGGGGGACCCTCATGACGAGCAGTACTTC. It codes for CSARLAGDPHDEQYF.

This clonotype has just a few counts. A read error may produce the germline difference seen at one junction end. The V call is TRBV19, the J call TRBJ2-3, with 10 nucleotides matching TRBD2. The length of the CDR3 is 11 residues. Per germline, CDR1 LNHDA and CDR2 SQIVND (reference sequence). CDR3 in DNA: TGTGCCAGTAGGAGCGGGGGGGCCTTGAATTTT. This codes for CASRSGGALNF.